This TCR beta chain was recovered during a study of neurological immune-mediated disorders. Time point reported: longitudinal time-point 3. Each CDR3 protein gets one entry after TCRdb re-called the 5' RACE reads with MiXCR. The table records 85,000 to 110,000 distinct CDR3 sequences, under 14% of them present only once. The receptor's source is a female donor with HTLV-1-associated myelopathy (HAM/TSP). Sequencing used PBMCs.

Here the CDR3 reads CASTNIRLNYEQYF. The DNA for the CDR3 is TGTGCCAGCACCAACATCCGACTAAACTACGAGCAGTACTTC. The V call is TRBV12-3 or TRBV12-4, the J call TRBJ2-7; D possibly corresponds to TRBD2 (5 bases). This CDR3 spans 14 amino acids. The V end was cut by 7 bases, the J end by 3 bases, with 16 bases between.